A single sample gave rise to the 24 T cell receptor beta chains below, sequenced in a study of blood T cell repertoires in COVID-19. TCRdb keeps only in-frame clones here, not all; method: immunoSEQ multiplex PCR. In the table there are approximately 480,000 clones, 89% of which are singletons. The sequencing input was peripheral blood. The receptors stem from a man younger than 30 with COVID-19, enrolled during active disease.

This chain links TRBV24-1 with TRBJ2-5, with TRBD2 matching over 7 bases. Germline V gene lookup returns CDR1 KGHDR and CDR2 SFDVKD. The trim removed 2 bases at V and 5 bases at J, leaving 4 bases unmatched. The CDR3 runs 14 residues. CDR3 sequence: CATSDSGLGETQYF. The CDR3 DNA follows: TGTGCCACCAGTGATTCTGGACTAGGGGAGACCCAGTACTTC.

This clone occurred once. The CDR3: CASSEGGTIYEQYF. The CDR3 coding sequence is TGTGCCAGCAGTGAAGGAGGGACAATCTACGAGCAGTACTTC. The chain combines TRBV6-1 with TRBJ2-7, with TRBD1 as a possible D gene (6 bases). The CDR3 has 14 residues. Germline CDR1 MNHNS, CDR2 SASEGT. Trimming took 1 base from V and 3 from J, leaving 10 bases between them.

This clone was counted between two and nine times. This rearrangement joins TRBV29-1 to TRBJ2-7, with 10 bases that match TRBD2. The V and J ends lost 6 bases and 5 bases, in that order; junction bases with no gene match: 19. The CDR3 is 17 amino acids. The V gene's germline CDR1 is SQVTM and CDR2 ANQGSEA. CDR3 bases: TGCAGCGTCGACGGGGTATTGGAGCGTCTAGCGGGAGACGAGCAGTACTTC. Its translation: CSVDGVLERLAGDEQYF.

This chain uses TRBV5-1 with TRBJ2-4; weak D call: TRBD2 (6 bases). The ends were cut back, 0 bases at V and 4 bases at J, with 11 bases in the middle. The V gene's germline CDR1 is SGHRS and CDR2 YFSETQ. The CDR3 consists of 15 residues. CDR3 in DNA: TGCGCCAGCAGCTTGGGGGACGGGGGTAAAAACATTCAGTACTTC. Translation gives CASSLGDGGKNIQYF.

This chain uses TRBV19 with TRBJ2-7; D may be TRBD1 (6 bases). The CDR3 covers 16 residues. The germline V and J ends were trimmed by 1 base and 0 bases, with 13 bases remaining between them. The germline CDR1 and CDR2 sequences are LNHDA and SQIVND (reference sequence). CDR3 bases: TGTGCCAGTAGTATAGGGGGGCAGGGCCACTCCTACGAGCAGTACTTC. It codes for CASSIGGQGHSYEQYF.

The V gene is TRBV11-2, the J gene TRBJ2-5; D is undetermined. Looked up from germline, CDR1 is SGHAT and CDR2 is FQNNGV. The CDR3 has 15 residues. V dropped 4 bases and J dropped 10 bases, with 22 bases sitting between them. In DNA form, the CDR3 reads TGTGCCAGCAGCTCACGGAGCACCGTTATCGTCGGCCAGTACTTC. Protein sequence: CASSSRSTVIVGQYF. The variable domain in full, with the rest retrieved from reference TRBV11-2 and TRBJ2-5, is EAGVAQSPRYKIIEKRQSVAFWCNPISGHATLYWYQQILGQGPKLLIQFQNNGVVDDSQLPKDRFSAERLKGVDSTLKIQPAKLEDSAVYLCASSSRSTVIVGQYFGPGTRLLVL.

The J gene is TRBJ2-2, the V gene TRBV18, with TRBD2 identical over 7 bases. Germline CDR1 is KGHSH and CDR2 is LQKENI. This CDR3 comprises 16 residues. Trimming removed 4 bases from V and 0 bases from J; junction bases left unmatched: 5. CDR3 residues: CASSLASGTNTGELFF. The CDR3 DNA sequence: TGTGCCAGCTCACTGGCCAGCGGGACGAACACCGGGGAGCTGTTTTTT.

The chain couples TRBV5-6 to TRBJ1-1; no reliable D call. The CDR3 totals 15 residues. Germline assignment: CDR1 SGHDT and CDR2 YYEEEE. V was trimmed by 4 bases and J by 1 base, leaving 14 bases between them. The CDR3 spells CASSPRSRWNTEAFF. The CDR3 nucleotides are TGTGCCAGCAGCCCGAGGAGTAGGTGGAACACTGAAGCTTTCTTT.

This rearrangement joins TRBV5-1 to TRBJ1-6; D not certain. The CDR3 sequence is 14 residues long. The V and J ends lost 9 bases and 7 bases respectively, with 17 bases between them. CDR1 SGHRS and CDR2 YFSETQ come from the germline V gene. The CDR3 sequence is CATSPGIGNSPLHF. The DNA for the CDR3 is TGCGCCACCAGTCCCGGGATTGGGAATTCACCCCTCCACTTT.

The J gene is TRBJ1-1, the V gene TRBV5-4; the D gene is possibly TRBD1 (5 bases). V lost 2 bases, J lost 0 bases, and 14 bases lay in between. Germline lookup yields CDR1 SGHNT and CDR2 YYREEE (reference sequence). The CDR3 is 16 residues long. Here the CDR3 reads CASSLLTGTVNTEAFF. The CDR3 region has the DNA TGTGCCAGCAGCTTATTAACCGGGACTGTGAACACTGAAGCTTTCTTT.

V and J are TRBV28 and TRBJ1-6; 7 bases map to TRBD1. The CDR3 spans 15 residues. Per germline, CDR1 MDHEN and CDR2 SYDVKM. V lost 6 bases and J lost 7; bases outside the gene matches: 9. The CDR3 nucleotides are TGTGCCAGCAGGGCTTGGGACAGACCAAATTCACCCCTCCACTTT. Its protein is CASRAWDRPNSPLHF.

This chain connects TRBV19 to TRBJ2-7; 10 bases agree with TRBD1. Germline CDR1 is LNHDA and CDR2 is SQIVND (reference sequence). Trimming at V came to 5 bases and at J to 3 bases, leaving 10 bases not matched to a gene. This CDR3 has 16 residues. CDR3 amino acids: CASSLKTGGQLYEQYF. DNA of the CDR3: TGTGCCAGTAGTCTTAAGACAGGGGGCCAGCTCTACGAGCAGTACTTC. Full variable domain (remainder filled in from reference TRBV19 and TRBJ2-7): DGGITQSPKYLFRKEGQNVTLSCEQNLNHDAMYWYRQDPGQGLRLIYYSQIVNDFQKGDIAEGYSVSREKKESFPLTVTSAQKNPTAFYLCASSLKTGGQLYEQYFGPGTRLTVT.

The chain carries TRBV7-9 and TRBJ2-2; perhaps TRBD2 as D (5 bases). Deletions cut 5 bases from V and 4 bases from J, with 11 bases between. Germline lookup yields CDR1 SEHNR and CDR2 FQNEAQ (reference sequence). This CDR3 has 14 residues. The CDR3 coding sequence is TGTGCCAGCAGCCAGAGCGGAACCACCGGGGAGCTGTTTTTT. Amino acid sequence: CASSQSGTTGELFF. Supplemented by reference TRBV7-9 and TRBJ2-2, the full variable domain reads DTGVSQNPRHKITKRGQNVTFRCDPISEHNRLYWYRQTLGQGPEFLTYFQNEAQLEKSRLLSDRFSAERPKGSFSTLEIQRTEQGDSAMYLCASSQSGTTGELFFGEGSRLTVL.

The gene calls are TRBV6-4 and TRBJ2-5, with TRBD1 identical over 10 bases. The length of the CDR3 is 15 residues. V was clipped by 2 bases and J by 9 bases; unmatched bases: 9. CDR1 and CDR2 (germline): MRHNA, SNTAGT. The CDR3 DNA is TGTGCCAGCAGTGACGCGGGACAGGGGAACTTGGCCCAGTACTTC. This encodes CASSDAGQGNLAQYF.

The chain couples TRBV11-3 to TRBJ2-7, with 10 bases identical to TRBD2. The CDR3 has 15 residues. Germline lookup yields CDR1 SGHNT and CDR2 YENEEA. J lost 5 bases, V lost 7 bases, and 11 bases had no gene match. CDR3 DNA: TGTGCCAGCACCCTAGGCGGAGCGGGAGGGAACGAGCAGTACTTC. Amino acids: CASTLGGAGGNEQYF.

The CDR3 protein is CASSHLDGPISEAFF. CDR3 nucleotide sequence: TGTGCCAGCAGCCACCTTGATGGCCCCATCTCTGAAGCTTTCTTT. V usage is TRBV11-3 and J usage is TRBJ1-1, with D unresolved. Germline values: CDR1 SGHNT, CDR2 YENEEA. V was cut by 5 bases and J by 6 bases, with 19 bases left in between. This CDR3 is 15 amino acids long.

This clone was detected only once. V gene TRBV30 combines with J gene TRBJ1-6; tentative D call: TRBD1 (5 bases). This CDR3 comprises 14 residues. Germline assignment: CDR1 GTSNPN and CDR2 SVGIG (reference sequence). Trimming shortened V by 4 bases and J by 9 bases, and 16 bases separated the two germline ends. For the CDR3, the DNA is TGTGCCTGGACAGGGTTGGCATATGGTTCACCCCTCCACTTT. It is translated as CAWTGLAYGSPLHF.

This rearrangement joins TRBV3-1 (or the pseudogene TRBV3-2) to TRBJ2-3, with 12 bases fitting TRBD1. The CDR3 has 17 amino acids. The V gene end was trimmed by 5 bases and the J gene end by 4 bases; junction bases not matched to a gene: 10. Germline V CDR1 and CDR2: LGHDT, YNNKEL (reference sequence). CDR3 coding DNA: TGTGCCAGCAGCTACCACCCGGGACAGGGGGCAGCAGATACGCAGTATTTT. Protein: CASSYHPGQGAADTQYF.

The CDR3 here is CASKARSTDTQYF. The DNA for the CDR3 is TGTGCCAGTAAGGCTAGGAGCACAGATACGCAGTATTTT. The chain uses TRBV19 and TRBJ2-3, with D hard to call. CDR3 size: 13 residues. Germline-derived CDR1 and CDR2 are LNHDA and SQIVND (reference sequence). V was cut by 7 bases and J by 0 bases, with 8 bases left in between.

The chain joins TRBV7-6 to TRBJ1-6, with D unresolved. The CDR3 contains 14 residues. V lost 3 bases, J lost 0 bases, and 3 bases lay in between. Germline V gene sequence: CDR1 SGHVS, CDR2 FNYEAQ. The CDR3: CASSLSSYNSPLHF. The CDR3 DNA follows: TGTGCCAGCAGCTTGAGCTCCTATAATTCACCCCTCCACTTT.

The chain links TRBV7-9 to TRBJ1-1; 7 nucleotides align to TRBD1. The J segment lost 1 base and the V segment lost 7 bases, leaving 9 bases of the junction unmatched. CDR3 length equals 15 residues. CDR1 is SEHNR, CDR2 FQNEAQ, per germline (reference sequence). CDR3 nucleotides: TGTGCCAGCATCGGCTTCGACAGGGCGAACACTGAAGCTTTCTTT. Protein product: CASIGFDRANTEAFF.

The CDR3 DNA is TGTGCCAGCATTCTAACCGGGACAGGGGCCTACGAGCAGTACTTC. It specifies CASILTGTGAYEQYF. This chain connects TRBV7-9 to TRBJ2-7; TRBD1 agrees at 10 bases. The CDR3 spans 15 residues. Trimming took 7 bases from V and 2 from J; bases not matched to a gene: 8. The germline CDR1 and CDR2 sequences are SEHNR and FQNEAQ (reference sequence).

Regarding this clone: At one end, the junction sequence differs from germline, possibly due to a read error. The V and J genes are TRBV3-1 (or the pseudogene TRBV3-2) and TRBJ2-1; D perhaps matches TRBD2 (7 bases). Germline V gene lookup returns CDR1 LGHDT and CDR2 YNNKEL (reference sequence). The CDR3 is 15 residues long. CDR3 sequence (DNA): TGTGCCAGCAGTCAAGGGGCGGGGGCCCATTATGAGCAGTTCTTC. This translates into CASSQGAGAHYEQFF.

The V and J genes are TRBV5-4 and TRBJ2-2; D gene ambiguous. This CDR3 is 14 amino acids long. The germline V gene encodes CDR1 SGHNT and CDR2 YYREEE (reference sequence). V dropped 4 bases and J dropped 0 bases, with 7 bases sitting between them. The CDR3 DNA sequence: TGTGCCAGCAGCCCCACAACGAACACCGGGGAGCTGTTTTTT. Translation: CASSPTTNTGELFF.